These T cell receptor beta chains were read from a single sample in a study of blood T cell repertoires in COVID-19. Method: immunoSEQ multiplex PCR; TCRdb's copy keeps in-frame clones and lacks some. Of over 150,000 clones in the sample, about 88% are singletons; the top ten hold approximately 6.5%. Sequencing input: PBMCs or T cells enriched from blood (not recorded which). These receptor sequences come from a woman aged 45-60 years who had recovered from COVID-19. Both conserved end residues are part of each CDR3. Fields, in order: J gene, clone size, V gene, CDR3 length, D gene, CDR3 DNA, CDR3 protein. D genes are given only for firm matches. Clone size is not always given. Where it is, it says once, few, many or a class for expanded clones.

j_call: TRBJ2-6; clone_size: once; v_call: TRBV5-4; cdr3_length: 17; d_call: .; cdr3_nt: TGTGCCAGCAGCTTGGGGCAGGGGAGTTCTGGGGCCAACGTCCTGACTTTC; cdr3_aa: CASSLGQGSSGANVLTF
j_call: TRBJ1-2; clone_size: .; v_call: TRBV5-6; cdr3_length: 14; d_call: .; cdr3_nt: TGTGCCAGCAGCTTACTAGGACAGAGCTATGGCTACACCTTC; cdr3_aa: CASSLLGQSYGYTF
j_call: TRBJ1-2; clone_size: .; v_call: TRBV29-1; cdr3_length: 17; d_call: TRBD1; cdr3_nt: TGCAGCGTTGAATTCAGTCAGGGACAGGCGGAATACTATGGCTACACCTTC; cdr3_aa: CSVEFSQGQAEYYGYTF
j_call: TRBJ1-6; clone_size: .; v_call: TRBV30; cdr3_length: 15; d_call: .; cdr3_nt: TGTGCCTGGAGTGTACTAGCAGGGATAAATTCACCCCTCCACTTT; cdr3_aa: CAWSVLAGINSPLHF
j_call: TRBJ1-1; clone_size: .; v_call: TRBV19; cdr3_length: 14; d_call: .; cdr3_nt: TGTGCCAGTAGTCCAGTACAGGGGAACACTGAAGCTTTCTTT; cdr3_aa: CASSPVQGNTEAFF
j_call: TRBJ1-5; clone_size: .; v_call: TRBV19; cdr3_length: 15; d_call: TRBD1; cdr3_nt: TGTGCCAGTAGGACCGGGACAGGGGGCAATCAGCCCCAGCATTTT; cdr3_aa: CASRTGTGGNQPQHF
j_call: TRBJ1-4; clone_size: .; v_call: TRBV7-9; cdr3_length: 17; d_call: .; cdr3_nt: TGTGCCAGCAGCTTTCGGCGGCAGCCGGGGACTAATGAAAAACTGTTTTTT; cdr3_aa: CASSFRRQPGTNEKLFF
j_call: TRBJ1-6; clone_size: .; v_call: TRBV11-2; cdr3_length: 16; d_call: TRBD1; cdr3_nt: TGTGCCAGCAGCTTAAGACAGGGCTCCTATAATTCACCCCTCCACTTT; cdr3_aa: CASSLRQGSYNSPLHF
j_call: TRBJ2-2; clone_size: .; v_call: TRBV21-1; cdr3_length: 17; d_call: .; cdr3_nt: TGTGCCAGCAGAACGAGGAAGGGGATCATTCGCACCGGGGAGCTGTTTTTT; cdr3_aa: CASRTRKGIIRTGELFF
j_call: TRBJ2-5; clone_size: .; v_call: TRBV4-1; cdr3_length: 17; d_call: TRBD2; cdr3_nt: TGCGCCAGCAGCCAAGAGGCTAGCGGGAGATGGAAGGAGACCCAGTACTTC; cdr3_aa: CASSQEASGRWKETQYF
j_call: TRBJ2-3; clone_size: .; v_call: TRBV9; cdr3_length: 16; d_call: TRBD2; cdr3_nt: TGTGCCAGCAGCGTTGGCGGGAGCCGCTTCACAGATACGCAGTATTTT; cdr3_aa: CASSVGGSRFTDTQYF
j_call: TRBJ1-4; clone_size: few; v_call: TRBV7-9; cdr3_length: 14; d_call: TRBD1; cdr3_nt: TGTGCCAGCAGCTTTTCGACAGGGAATGAAAAACTGTTTTTT; cdr3_aa: CASSFSTGNEKLFF
j_call: TRBJ2-7; clone_size: few; v_call: TRBV2; cdr3_length: 19; d_call: TRBD1; cdr3_nt: TGTGCCAGCAGTGCCAAAGGGGCCCGGGACAGGTCCTCTTCCTACGAGCAGTACTTC; cdr3_aa: CASSAKGARDRSSSYEQYF
j_call: TRBJ1-6; clone_size: once; v_call: TRBV6-5; cdr3_length: 15; d_call: TRBD1; cdr3_nt: TGTGCCAGCAAACCCGGGACAGGTGGGGTTTCACCCCTCCACTTT; cdr3_aa: CASKPGTGGVSPLHF
j_call: TRBJ1-1; clone_size: .; v_call: TRBV27; cdr3_length: 13; d_call: .; cdr3_nt: TGTGCCAGCAGTCCATCAGGCGCCACTGAAGCTTTCTTT; cdr3_aa: CASSPSGATEAFF
j_call: TRBJ2-6; clone_size: .; v_call: TRBV5-1; cdr3_length: 16; d_call: TRBD1; cdr3_nt: TGCGCCAGCTCTCTGGACAGGGGGCACGGGGCCAACGTCCTGACTTTC; cdr3_aa: CASSLDRGHGANVLTF
j_call: TRBJ1-4; clone_size: .; v_call: TRBV7-9; cdr3_length: 14; d_call: .; cdr3_nt: TGTGCCAGCAGCCTCGGGGAGGGCTGGGAAAAACTGTTTTTT; cdr3_aa: CASSLGEGWEKLFF
j_call: TRBJ1-1; clone_size: .; v_call: TRBV28; cdr3_length: 14; d_call: .; cdr3_nt: TGTGCCAGCAGTCAATACAGGGTGGCCACTGAAGCTTTCTTT; cdr3_aa: CASSQYRVATEAFF